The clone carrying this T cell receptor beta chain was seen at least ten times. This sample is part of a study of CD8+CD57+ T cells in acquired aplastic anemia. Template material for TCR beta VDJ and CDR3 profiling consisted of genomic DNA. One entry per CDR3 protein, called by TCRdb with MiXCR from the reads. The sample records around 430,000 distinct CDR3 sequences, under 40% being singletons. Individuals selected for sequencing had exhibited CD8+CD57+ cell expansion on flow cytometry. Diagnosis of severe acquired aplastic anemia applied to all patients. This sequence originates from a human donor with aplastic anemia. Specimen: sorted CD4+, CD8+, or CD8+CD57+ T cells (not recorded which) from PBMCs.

The CDR3 DNA reads TGCGCCAGCAGCTTGGCGGGGGAGGGCTATGGCTACACCTTC. The encoded protein is CASSLAGEGYGYTF. V is TRBV5-1 and J is TRBJ1-2; a possible D gene is TRBD1 (5 bases). This CDR3 comprises 14 residues. CDR1 is SGHRS and CDR2 is YFSETQ in the germline V gene. Trimming pared 0 bases from V and 4 bases from J, leaving 10 bases between.